These 30 T cell receptor beta chains originate from one sample sequenced in a study of blood T cell repertoires in COVID-19. Sequenced by immunoSEQ multiplex PCR; TCRdb stores in-frame clones only, minus some. In the table there are roughly 99,000 clones, about 93% of which are singletons. The material sequenced was peripheral blood. Every receptor here comes from a woman between 25 and 40 years old with acute or convalescent COVID-19.

J is TRBJ1-1 and V is TRBV7-8; no reliable D call. V dropped 0 bases and J dropped 0 bases, with 5 bases sitting between them. The germline V gene encodes CDR1 SGHVS and CDR2 FQNEAQ. This CDR3 has 14 amino acids. This CDR3 reads CASSLAAVNTEAFF. The CDR3 DNA follows: TGTGCCAGCAGCTTAGCGGCAGTGAACACTGAAGCTTTCTTT.

V gene TRBV11-2 combines with J gene TRBJ2-1, with 10 bases lining up with TRBD2. The V gene's germline CDR1 is SGHAT and CDR2 FQNNGV. This CDR3 comprises 16 residues. Trimming at V came to 3 bases and at J to 4 bases, leaving 6 bases not matched to a gene. The CDR3 nucleotides read TGTGCCAGCAGCTTGGAGGGACTAGCGTTTTACAATGAGCAGTTCTTC. Protein: CASSLEGLAFYNEQFF.

The CDR3 coding sequence is TGTGCCAGCAGTCCTCATAGCGGGGGCCCGTACAATGAGCAGTTCTTC. Protein: CASSPHSGGPYNEQFF. The chain links TRBV3-1 (or the pseudogene TRBV3-2) to TRBJ2-1, with 9 positions matching TRBD2. The CDR3 extends over 16 amino acids. V lost 6 bases and J lost 4; bases outside the gene matches: 10. CDR1 and CDR2 (germline): LGHDT, YNNKEL (reference sequence).

This clone was seen only a few times. The chain recombines TRBV11-2 with TRBJ1-2, with 10 bases fitting TRBD1. The germline gives CDR1 SGHAT, CDR2 FQNNGV. The CDR3 sequence is 14 residues long. Trimming cost V 0 bases and J 9 bases; bases outside gene matches: 4. This CDR3 is CASSLDRQGASYTF. In DNA, the CDR3 is TGTGCCAGCAGCTTAGACCGACAGGGGGCGAGCTACACCTTC.

The genes are TRBV29-1 and TRBJ2-7, with D possibly matching TRBD2 (5 bases). V dropped 0 bases and J dropped 2 bases, with 14 bases sitting between them. Germline-derived CDR1 and CDR2 are SQVTM and ANQGSEA. The CDR3 has 15 amino acids. The chain's CDR3 is CSVEEKGVATYEQYF. CDR3 nucleotides: TGCAGCGTTGAAGAAAAGGGAGTAGCCACCTACGAGCAGTACTTC.

A word on this clone: Other DNA sequences within the sample encode an identical CDR3. The rearrangement uses TRBV7-8 and TRBJ1-6, with 7 bases matching TRBD1. J was trimmed by 5 bases and V by 5 bases; bases with no gene match: 3. The CDR3 consists of 14 residues. The germline V gene has CDR1 SGHVS and CDR2 FQNEAQ. The DNA of the CDR3 is TGTGCCAGCAGCCTGGGACAGAATAATTCACCCCTCCACTTT. Protein product: CASSLGQNNSPLHF. Full variable domain (outside the CDR3, taken from reference TRBV7-8 and TRBJ1-6): GAGVSQSPRYKVAKRGQDVALRCDPISGHVSLFWYQQALGQGPEFLTYFQNEAQLDKSGLPSDRFFAERPEGSVSTLKIQRTQQEDSAVYLCASSLGQNNSPLHFGNGTRLTVT.

This chain uses TRBV24-1 with TRBJ1-1; 7 nucleotides align to TRBD1. This CDR3 is built from 15 residues. The V gene's germline CDR1 is KGHDR and CDR2 SFDVKD. V gave up 3 bases and J gave up 1 base; unmatched junction bases: 4. This chain's CDR3 is CATSDARQGNTEAFF. The CDR3 DNA reads TGTGCCACCAGTGATGCCAGACAGGGGAACACTGAAGCTTTCTTT.

This chain uses TRBV12-5 with TRBJ2-1; TRBD2 might be the D (6 bases). The V end lost 1 base, the J end lost 3 bases, and 10 bases lay between the germline ends. Germline values: CDR1 LGHNT, CDR2 FRNRAP. The CDR3 sequence is 15 residues long. The CDR3 region has the DNA TGTGCTAGTGGTTTGGCGGGAGCTTTCTACAATGAGCAGTTCTTC. It codes for CASGLAGAFYNEQFF.

The chain is built from TRBV14 and TRBJ1-2; no clear D gene. The CDR3 length is 14 residues. Per the germline V gene, CDR1 is SGHDN and CDR2 is FVKESK. V shed 3 bases and J shed 5 bases, with 13 bases lying between them. CDR3 protein: CASSQAEGIYGYTF. As DNA, the CDR3 is TGTGCCAGCAGCCAGGCGGAGGGTATTTATGGCTACACCTTC.

The genes are TRBV4-1 and TRBJ1-1, with D hard to call. Germline CDR1 is MGHRA and CDR2 is YSYEKL. This CDR3 is built from 13 residues. The germline V and J ends were trimmed by 3 bases and 5 bases, with 10 bases remaining between them. The CDR3 sequence is CASSQYRETEAFF. Here the CDR3 DNA reads TGCGCCAGCAGCCAGTACCGGGAGACTGAAGCTTTCTTT.

The DNA for the CDR3 is TGTGCCAGCAGGTCACAGGAGACCTACGAGCAGTACTTC. Translating it yields CASRSQETYEQYF. The rearrangement joins TRBV12-3 or TRBV12-4 to TRBJ2-7, with D maybe TRBD1 (5 bases). This CDR3 comprises 13 residues. V was trimmed by 6 bases and J by 2 bases, leaving 11 bases between them.

This clone showed up just a few times. This chain connects TRBV5-1 to TRBJ2-1; TRBD1 agrees at 9 bases. The CDR3 is 14 residues long. Germline loops: CDR1 SGHRS, CDR2 YFSETQ. V lost 1 base, J lost 5 bases, and 1 base stayed unmatched. The CDR3 sequence is CASSLTGGNNEQFF. The CDR3 bases are TGCGCCAGCAGCTTGACAGGGGGCAACAATGAGCAGTTCTTC.

The rearrangement links TRBV11-3 to TRBJ1-1, with 10 bases fitting TRBD1. This CDR3 contains 13 residues. The V segment lost 4 bases and the J segment 6 bases; nucleotides outside the gene matches: 2. The germline gives CDR1 SGHNT, CDR2 YENEEA. CDR3 nucleotides: TGTGCCAGCAGCTCCGGACAGGGGGCTGAAGCTTTCTTT. It encodes CASSSGQGAEAFF. Full variable domain (remainder filled in from reference TRBV11-3 and TRBJ1-1): EAGVVQSPRYKIIEKKQPVAFWCNPISGHNTLYWYLQNLGQGPELLIRYENEEAVDDSQLPKDRFSAERLKGVDSTLKIQPAELGDSAVYLCASSSGQGAEAFFGQGTRLTVV.

The V and J genes are TRBV7-8 and TRBJ1-5; D uncertain. Germline V lookup: CDR1 SGHVS, CDR2 FQNEAQ. The CDR3 contains 14 residues. V was cut by 1 base and J by 2 bases, with 6 bases left in between. The CDR3 reads CASSLGDRNQPQHF. CDR3 nucleotides: TGTGCCAGCAGCTTAGGAGATCGCAATCAGCCCCAGCATTTT.

This clone occurred once. V is TRBV19 and J is TRBJ2-1; TRBD2 aligns across 9 bases. Germline values: CDR1 LNHDA, CDR2 SQIVND (reference sequence). The V gene end was trimmed by 1 base and the J gene end by 4 bases; junction bases not matched to a gene: 2. The CDR3 loop spans 15 amino acids. The CDR3 nucleotides read TGTGCCAGTAGTATAGCAGCGGGGGGTTACAATGAGCAGTTCTTC. Residues: CASSIAAGGYNEQFF.

The V gene is TRBV9, the J gene TRBJ2-2; 13 bases are shared with TRBD2. After removal of 1 base from V and 9 bases from J, the junction contained 15 bases not matched to a gene. CDR1 is SGDLS, CDR2 YYNGEE, per germline. The length of the CDR3 is 19 residues. The CDR3 spells CASSVNPGLAGITGRELFF. CDR3 bases: TGTGCCAGCAGCGTAAATCCGGGACTAGCGGGAATCACCGGGAGGGAGCTGTTTTTT.

The rearrangement links TRBV9 to TRBJ2-3; TRBD2 aligns across 7 bases. With 4 bases clipped from V and 4 bases from J, the junction kept 6 bases outside the gene matches. Per the germline V gene, CDR1 is SGDLS and CDR2 is YYNGEE. The CDR3 loop spans 14 amino acids. Here the CDR3 reads CASSTRREADTQYF. The CDR3 region has the DNA TGTGCCAGCAGCACCCGTCGGGAGGCAGATACGCAGTATTTT.

This chain links TRBV10-2 with TRBJ1-2, with D hard to call. V shed 5 bases and J shed 4 bases, with 17 bases lying between them. The CDR3 spans 15 residues. The germline gives CDR1 WSHSY, CDR2 SAAADI. CDR3 in amino acids: CASSLTTTSAYGYTF. CDR3 nucleotides: TGCGCCAGCAGTTTGACAACCACCTCCGCCTATGGCTACACCTTC.

The rearrangement joins TRBV5-1 to TRBJ1-1, with D unclear. Germline values: CDR1 SGHRS, CDR2 YFSETQ. The length of the CDR3 is 14 residues. Trimming stripped 4 bases from V and 0 bases from J, with 10 bases between. CDR3 amino acids: CASSLTGMNTEAFF. The CDR3 DNA reads as TGCGCCAGCAGCCTGACGGGGATGAACACTGAAGCTTTCTTT.

This chain joins TRBV27 and TRBJ1-2; 8 bases match TRBD1. Germline CDR1 is MNHEY and CDR2 is SMNVEV (reference sequence). The V and J ends lost 8 bases and 8 bases, in that order; junction bases with no gene match: 10. This CDR3 comprises 13 residues. CDR3 sequence: CASGLETGVGYTF. CDR3 in DNA: TGTGCCAGCGGACTGGAGACAGGGGTCGGCTACACCTTC.

The chain employs TRBV7-3 and TRBJ2-3; tentative D call: TRBD2 (7 bases). The CDR3 is 15 residues long. CDR1 and CDR2 from the germline V gene are SGHTA and FQGTGA. The germline V and J ends were trimmed by 5 bases and 0 bases, with 12 bases remaining between them. This chain's CDR3 is CASSPRGPSTDTQYF. DNA for the CDR3: TGTGCCAGCAGCCCGCGGGGGCCGAGCACAGATACGCAGTATTTT.

The chain uses TRBV4-3 and TRBJ2-7; unclear D gene. CDR1 and CDR2 from the germline V gene are LGHNA and YSLEER. This CDR3 contains 13 residues. V was shortened by 1 base and J by 0 bases, with 4 bases between the two germline ends. Here the CDR3 reads CASSQVYSYEQYF. The CDR3 DNA reads TGCGCCAGCAGCCAAGTCTACTCCTACGAGCAGTACTTC.

This clone occurred once. J is TRBJ2-7 and V is TRBV18, with 11 positions matching TRBD2. V shed 2 bases, J shed 0 bases, and the junction held 3 bases outside the gene matches. The CDR3 totals 16 residues. The germline V gene encodes CDR1 KGHSH and CDR2 LQKENI. The CDR3 DNA is TGTGCCAGCTCACCAGGGACTAGCGGATTCTCCTACGAGCAGTACTTC. Translating it yields CASSPGTSGFSYEQYF. The full variable domain, in which reference TRBV18 and TRBJ2-7 provide the parts outside the CDR3, is NAGVMQNPRHLVRRRGQEARLRCSPMKGHSHVYWYRQLPEEGLKFMVYLQKENIIDESGMPKERFSAEFPKEGPSILRIQQVVRGDSAAYFCASSPGTSGFSYEQYFGPGTRLTVT.

This chain connects TRBV6-6 to TRBJ1-4; D is perhaps TRBD1 (5 bases). Deletions cut 1 base from V and 7 bases from J, with 16 bases between. The CDR3 has 16 amino acids. Germline assignment: CDR1 MNHNY and CDR2 SVGAGI (reference sequence). The CDR3 region is CASSYFYGTRGEKLFF. As DNA, the CDR3 is TGTGCCAGCAGTTACTTTTACGGGACTCGGGGTGAAAAACTGTTTTTT.

The J gene is TRBJ2-5, the V gene TRBV3-1 (or the pseudogene TRBV3-2); 9 nucleotides agree with TRBD1. Germline values: CDR1 LGHDT, CDR2 YNNKEL (reference sequence). The CDR3 is 14 amino acids. With 4 bases clipped from V and 2 bases from J, the junction kept 2 bases outside the gene matches. CDR3 sequence (DNA): TGTGCCAGCAGCCCGGGGACAGGGCAAGAGACCCAGTACTTC. It encodes CASSPGTGQETQYF.

This clone was seen a few times. The V and J genes are TRBV6-2 or TRBV6-3 and TRBJ2-7, with TRBD1 identical over 9 bases. This CDR3 contains 14 residues. The V gene's germline CDR1 is MNHEY and CDR2 SVGEGT. V shed 5 bases and J 4 bases; nucleotides not matched to a gene: 6. The CDR3 protein is CASSKSGTGYEQYF. The CDR3 DNA reads as TGTGCCAGCAGTAAATCCGGGACAGGGTACGAGCAGTACTTC.

This chain uses TRBV12-3 or TRBV12-4 with TRBJ1-1; D is possibly TRBD1 (6 bases). This CDR3 region has 12 residues. V lost 6 bases and J lost 4, with 9 bases in between. The CDR3 DNA reads TGTGCCAGCAGGCGGACAGTCACTGAAGCTTTCTTT. Its translation: CASRRTVTEAFF.

The V gene is TRBV12-3 or TRBV12-4, the J gene TRBJ1-4; 7 bases agree with TRBD1. There are 13 residues in the CDR3. The trim removed 4 bases at V and 6 bases at J, leaving 2 bases unmatched. The CDR3 DNA sequence: TGTGCCAGCAGTTCGACAGGGTATGAAAAACTGTTTTTT. Protein sequence: CASSSTGYEKLFF.

This clone has only one observation. The J gene is TRBJ1-2, the V gene TRBV11-2; no clear D gene. V was cut by 2 bases and J by 2 bases, with 15 bases left in between. Germline V gene sequence: CDR1 SGHAT, CDR2 FQNNGV. This CDR3 region has 16 residues. CDR3 nucleotide sequence: TGTGCCAGCAGCTTATCTCGGGTCAGTAAGAACTATGGCTACACCTTC. It translates to CASSLSRVSKNYGYTF.

This clone showed up just a few times. The V and J genes are TRBV30 and TRBJ1-5; possibly TRBD1 for D (5 bases). The CDR3 contains 13 residues. Germline V lookup: CDR1 GTSNPN, CDR2 SVGIG (reference sequence). The V and J ends lost 1 base and 9 bases respectively, with 13 bases between them. The CDR3 coding sequence is TGTGCCTGGAGTGAGACGGTCCAGGGGCCCCAGCATTTT. Protein: CAWSETVQGPQHF.